This T cell receptor (beta chain) came from a study of T cells after yellow fever vaccination. TCRdb ran MiXCR on the 5' RACE reads and lists one entry per CDR3 protein. The sample lists a few hundred thousand distinct CDR3 sequences; under 9% were seen once. The CDR3 length is 16 residues. The V end lost 4 bases, the J end lost 2 bases, and 16 bases lay between the germline ends. The germline V gene encodes CDR1 KGHSH and CDR2 LQKENI. The sample here was CD4+ T cells sorted from PBMCs, taken 5 days after the yellow fever booster vaccination. The receptor was derived from a man aged 18 to 35 who received the YFV17D yellow fever vaccine. J is TRBJ2-3 and V is TRBV18; D might be TRBD1 (5 bases). The CDR3 sequence: CASSLQQAVYTDTQYF. CDR3 DNA sequence: TGTGCCAGCTCACTCCAACAGGCCGTATACACAGATACGCAGTATTTT.